This T cell receptor (beta chain) is from a study of OX40 agonist ivuxolimab in advanced cancers. About the research overall: Patients treated during dose escalation were battling hepatocellular carcinoma, melanoma, renal cell or head and neck cancer.

Trimming removed 1 base at V and 1 base at J, with 13 bases between. This CDR3 has 15 amino acids. Looked up from germline, CDR1 is GTSNPN and CDR2 is SVGIG (reference sequence). This clone was picked up one time. Its antigen is still unknown. Study-wide results and limits: Circulating CD4+ and CD8+ T cells showed clonal expansion by week 6 at 0.1 to 3.0 mg/kg. On average, CD8+ T cells showed a greater number of expanded clones than CD4+.

Baseline was the first blood sampling point, followed by cycle 4 day 1 and cycle 7 day 1. The table came from immunoSEQ multiplex PCR; TCRdb's copy has only in-frame clones and leaves some out. The data show 75,000 to 90,000 clones, with roughly nine tenths seen just once and roughly 1.1% held by the top ten. The gene calls are TRBV30 and TRBJ1-1, with a tentative D call TRBD1 (5 bases). The sequencing used CD4+ or CD8+ T cells sorted from blood, collected in a trial of the OX40 agonist ivuxolimab. The source of this sequence is an adult with an advanced solid tumor such as melanoma, head and neck, liver or kidney cancer. Written as DNA, the CDR3 is TGTGCCTGGAGTGGCCCGAGGGGCTGGAACACTGAAGCTTTCTTT. As protein: CAWSGPRGWNTEAFF.